This T cell receptor (beta chain) was retrieved from a study of T cell responses to AZD1222 COVID-19 vaccine. As for the study in general: Second-dose timings of about 4 or about 12 weeks were pooled.

The CDR3 has 14 amino acids. In germline, CDR1 is MNHEY, CDR2 SMNVEV (reference sequence). V was clipped by 5 bases and J by 3 bases; unmatched bases: 4. Whole-study findings and limits: The donor group comprised mostly white British people and more females; the analysis possibly underestimated clonal diversity. Two doses of AZD1222 preceded a rise in Spike-specific TCR breadth and depth.

TCRdb keeps only in-frame clones here, not all; method: immunoSEQ multiplex PCR. The sample consists of about 150,000 clones, 75% to 90% of them appearing once. To note about this clone: Its matching antigen is unknown.

The chain has TRBV27 and TRBJ2-7; TRBD2 aligns across 10 bases. The TCR originated in an adult in good health. Sample: peripheral blood, taken on day 0 of AZD1222 vaccination. CDR3 protein: CASSTAGGGYEQYF. Here the CDR3 DNA reads TGTGCCAGCAGTACAGCGGGAGGGGGCTACGAGCAGTACTTC.